This T cell receptor beta chain was captured in a study of Graves' ophthalmopathy and Graves' hyperthyroidism. General study findings and limits: Detection in blood was also observed for most expanded thyroid clonotypes above 0.001 frequency.

The TCR beta CDR3 regions underwent amplification from RNA transcripts. HTBI primers primed a first-round RT-PCR, and a second-round multiplex PCR followed. TCRdb reprocessed the multiplex PCR reads with MiXCR, giving one entry per CDR3 protein. The data hold approximately 210,000 distinct CDR3 sequences, with over 25% observed a single time. Germline values: CDR1 MDHEN, CDR2 SYDVKM. The CDR3 extends over 14 amino acids. V lost 8 bases, J lost 4 bases, and 14 bases lay in between. With regard to this clonotype: The antigen is undetermined.

The TCR sequence derives from a man aged 45-65 years with Graves' ophthalmopathy. What was sequenced was peripheral blood. The chain carries TRBV28 and TRBJ2-2; no clear D. This CDR3 is CASVESWGTGELFF. The DNA for the CDR3 is TGTGCCAGCGTCGAGAGTTGGGGCACCGGGGAGCTGTTTTTT.